The 10 T cell receptor beta chains listed next were all sequenced from one sample in a study of T cells in Graves' hyperthyroidism and ophthalmopathy. Amplified TCR beta CDR3 regions derived from RNA transcripts. First-round RT-PCR of the TCR CDR3 relied on the HTBI primer set. MiXCR, applied by TCRdb to the multiplex PCR reads, yields one record per CDR3 protein. The profile shows fewer than 500,000 distinct CDR3 sequences, approximately 14% of them singletons. Sequenced material: blood. These receptors were obtained from a woman in her twenties or thirties with Graves' ophthalmopathy.

This clonotype was seen at least ten times. This sequence joins TRBV7-2 and TRBJ1-5, with a weak D call TRBD1 (5 bases). V was clipped by 5 bases and J by 4 bases, with 12 bases between them. This CDR3 has 14 residues. Germline loops: CDR1 SGHTA, CDR2 FQGNSA. CDR3 region: CASSPPTANQPQHF. The CDR3 DNA reads as TGTGCCAGCAGCCCGCCGACAGCAAATCAGCCCCAGCATTTT.

This clonotype was observed many times. The chain joins TRBV28 to TRBJ1-1; D may be TRBD1 (6 bases). CDR3 size: 14 residues. V gave up 5 bases and J gave up 5 bases, with 15 bases separating them. Germline lookup yields CDR1 MDHEN and CDR2 SYDVKM. The CDR3 nucleotides are TGTGCCAGCAGTCCAGGGGTCTTGGGGACTGAAGCTTTCTTT. Translated: CASSPGVLGTEAFF.

The rearrangement links TRBV28 to TRBJ1-3, with unresolved D. V dropped 5 bases and J dropped 2 bases, with 16 bases sitting between them. The CDR3 sequence is 16 residues long. The germline CDR1 and CDR2 sequences are MDHEN and SYDVKM. This CDR3 reads CASSTPGEPTGNTIYF. The DNA for the CDR3 is TGTGCCAGCAGTACACCGGGAGAGCCCACTGGAAACACCATATATTTT.

This clonotype came up a few times. The rearrangement links TRBV19 to TRBJ2-1, with 14 bases matching TRBD2. The CDR3 length is 21 residues. CDR1 and CDR2 from the germline V gene are LNHDA and SQIVND (reference sequence). V shed 3 bases, J shed 0 bases, and the junction held 13 bases outside the gene matches. The CDR3, as DNA: TGTGCCAGTAGTATCCGACTAGCGGGGGGGCCGGATGCGAGCTCCTACAATGAGCAGTTCTTC. This codes for CASSIRLAGGPDASSYNEQFF.

The chain is built from TRBV5-8 and TRBJ2-3, with a weak D call TRBD2 (7 bases). V was trimmed by 4 bases and J by 2 bases, leaving 20 bases between them. The CDR3 has 17 residues. The germline CDR1 and CDR2 sequences are SGHTS and YDEGEE. The CDR3 DNA is TGTGCCAGCAGCCTCCGTAGGGGGGGGGCCGTCACAGATACGCAGTATTTT. This gives the protein CASSLRRGGAVTDTQYF.

This clonotype was seen ten or more times. The rearrangement links TRBV7-9 to TRBJ2-3, with TRBD1 as a possible D gene (6 bases). V was cut by 5 bases and J by 6 bases, with 12 bases left in between. The CDR3 has 13 amino acids. Per the germline V gene, CDR1 is SEHNR and CDR2 is FQNEAQ (reference sequence). The CDR3 nucleotides read TGTGCCAGCAGCACCCCAGGGGTTGATACGCAGTATTTT. It encodes CASSTPGVDTQYF.

Many counts were recorded for this clonotype. This chain uses TRBV12-3 or TRBV12-4 with TRBJ1-1, with D perhaps matching TRBD1 (5 bases). V lost 2 bases and J lost 0, with 7 bases in between. This CDR3 has 14 residues. CDR3 in amino acids: CASSLLGVNTEAFF. The CDR3 nucleotides are TGTGCCAGCAGTTTACTAGGGGTGAACACTGAAGCTTTCTTT.

The CDR3 nucleotides are TGCAGTGCTGCACCCCTTGGACGGACTACATATGGCTACACCTTC. It encodes CSAAPLGRTTYGYTF. This chain links TRBV20-1 with TRBJ1-2; D uncertain. V lost 5 bases, J lost 5 bases, and 21 bases lay in between. CDR3 length equals 15 residues. CDR1 is DFQATT, CDR2 SNEGSKA, per germline (reference sequence).

This clonotype was recorded at least ten times. In nucleotides, the CDR3 is TGTGCCAGCAGTTTCTTGGGGAATAACTATGGCTACACCTTC. Its protein is CASSFLGNNYGYTF. The chain recombines TRBV28 with TRBJ1-2; D not certain. Germline loops: CDR1 MDHEN, CDR2 SYDVKM. This CDR3 comprises 14 residues. Trimming pared 3 bases from V and 1 base from J, leaving 9 bases between.

This clonotype was seen a few times. The chain couples TRBV28 to TRBJ1-2, with 9 bases identical to TRBD1. Germline lookup yields CDR1 MDHEN and CDR2 SYDVKM. The junction had 3 bases not matched to a gene; V was cut back by 7 bases and J by 0 bases. There are 14 residues in the CDR3. The CDR3 coding sequence is TGTGCCAGCACCCGGGACAGGGCTAACTATGGCTACACCTTC. Translation: CASTRDRANYGYTF.